This entry lists 21 T cell receptor beta chains sequenced from one sample in a study of cytotoxic CD8 clonotypes in ibrutinib-treated CLL. Clones were sequenced by immunoSEQ multiplex PCR, and TCRdb holds only the in-frame ones, with some missing. This table has roughly 150,000 clones, approximately 90% appearing once. The source material was PBMCs, sampled at disease progression, from a patient treated with ibrutinib. The receptors were gathered from a human donor with chronic lymphocytic leukemia.

This rearrangement joins TRBV28 to TRBJ1-1, with D unclear. Germline CDR1 reads MDHEN; CDR2 reads SYDVKM. V was trimmed by 6 bases and J by 6 bases, leaving 11 bases between them. The CDR3 loop spans 12 amino acids. The CDR3 DNA reads TGTGCCAGCAGGTTGGGAAGAGCTGAAGCTTTCTTT. Translated: CASRLGRAEAFF.

CDR3 residues: CASSLEAGDTQYF. The CDR3 nucleotides read TGTGCCAGCAGCTTAGAGGCGGGGGATACGCAGTATTTT. This chain connects TRBV11-3 to TRBJ2-3; D may be TRBD2 (6 bases). Per germline, CDR1 SGHNT and CDR2 YENEEA. The V gene lost 0 bases and the J gene lost 6 bases, with 7 bases spanning the gap. The CDR3 is 13 amino acids.

This chain uses TRBV7-9 with TRBJ2-7; TRBD1 matches at 7 bases. The CDR3 spans 15 residues. The germline V gene encodes CDR1 SEHNR and CDR2 FQNEAQ (reference sequence). V lost 2 bases to trimming and J lost 3 bases; unmatched junction nucleotides: 7. CDR3 protein: CASSLFRQGLYEQYF. Written as DNA, the CDR3 is TGTGCCAGCAGCTTATTCAGACAGGGTCTCTACGAGCAGTACTTC.

This clone was counted once. The chain couples TRBV7-2 to TRBJ1-1, with D unresolved. This CDR3 contains 13 residues. Germline V gene data show CDR1 as SGHTA and CDR2 as FQGNSA. V lost 4 bases and J 1 base, leaving 7 bases between the germline ends. The CDR3 DNA follows: TGTGCCAGCAGCTCTCAGCCGAACACTGAAGCTTTCTTT. This codes for CASSSQPNTEAFF.

The CDR3 coding sequence is TGTGCCAGCGAAACACAGGGGTACGCTTTCTTT. This translates into CASETQGYAFF. This chain uses TRBV6-5 with TRBJ1-1; 7 bases map to TRBD1. This CDR3 is built from 11 residues. The junction had 8 bases not matched to a gene; V was cut back by 8 bases and J by 11 bases. Germline CDR1 and CDR2: MNHEY and SVGAGI.

V is TRBV14 and J is TRBJ1-2; D may be TRBD1 (5 bases). The CDR3 loop spans 14 amino acids. The germline CDR1 and CDR2 sequences are SGHDN and FVKESK. Trimming took 4 bases from V and 5 from J, leaving 14 bases between them. The CDR3 loop is CASSLTGALYGYTF. For the CDR3, the DNA is TGTGCCAGCAGCCTTACCGGGGCCCTTTATGGCTACACCTTC.

In DNA, the CDR3 is TGTGCCAGCAGTTTCGTCCAAGCCTACCCTGATACGCAGTATTTT. This encodes CASSFVQAYPDTQYF. J is TRBJ2-3 and V is TRBV27; D is ambiguous. Trimming took 3 bases from V and 6 from J, leaving 16 bases between them. CDR1 MNHEY and CDR2 SMNVEV come from the germline V gene (reference sequence). The CDR3 has 15 amino acids.

The chain combines TRBV4-1 with TRBJ2-7, with D unclear. The length of the CDR3 is 13 residues. The V gene lost 0 bases and the J gene lost 1 base, with 4 bases spanning the gap. Germline values: CDR1 MGHRA, CDR2 YSYEKL. CDR3 in DNA: TGCGCCAGCAGCCAAGATTCGTCCTACGAGCAGTACTTC. Translation gives CASSQDSSYEQYF.

V and J are TRBV27 and TRBJ2-7, with TRBD2 matching over 13 bases. CDR1 and CDR2 (germline): MNHEY, SMNVEV (reference sequence). Losses at the gene ends were 6 bases for V and 5 bases for J; bases not matched to a gene: 4. The CDR3 has 14 amino acids. CDR3 sequence reads: CASRGLAGFHEQYF. Written as DNA, the CDR3 is TGTGCCAGCAGGGGACTAGCGGGATTCCACGAGCAGTACTTC.

The rearrangement uses TRBV28 and TRBJ2-7; 8 bases agree with TRBD1. Trimming removed 5 bases from V and 4 bases from J; junction bases left unmatched: 7. This CDR3 spans 14 amino acids. Germline V gives CDR1 MDHEN, CDR2 SYDVKM. CDR3 in amino acids: CASSDSGGGYEQYF. The CDR3 coding sequence is TGTGCCAGCAGTGACTCAGGGGGCGGTTACGAGCAGTACTTC.

The chain couples TRBV30 to TRBJ1-2; D is unresolved. Germline-derived CDR1 and CDR2 are GTSNPN and SVGIG (reference sequence). Trimming left V 0 bases short and J 7 bases short, with 21 bases between. The CDR3 sequence is 16 residues long. The CDR3 DNA is TGTGCCTGGAGTGTGGAGTACGAGGCGGGGTATGGTGGCTACACCTTC. This translates into CAWSVEYEAGYGGYTF.

In its sample, this clone was seen a few times. CDR3 residues: CASSSLSPGGYGYTF. CDR3 nucleotides: TGTGCCAGCAGTTCCCTATCGCCAGGGGGCTATGGCTACACCTTC. This chain connects TRBV27 to TRBJ1-2; 7 nucleotides line up with TRBD1. V shed 4 bases, J shed 4 bases, and the junction held 9 bases outside the gene matches. Germline V gene data show CDR1 as MNHEY and CDR2 as SMNVEV (reference sequence). The CDR3 has 15 amino acids.

Notes on this clone: Germline and junction disagree at one end, which may indicate a read error. V gene TRBV7-7 combines with J gene TRBJ2-1; tentatively, D is TRBD1 (6 bases). CDR3 length: 15 amino acids. The germline V gene has CDR1 SSHAT and CDR2 FNYEAQ (reference sequence). As DNA, the CDR3 is TGTGCTAGCAGCCCCGACAGGAGCTCCTACAATGAGCAGTTCTTC. As protein: CASSPDRSSYNEQFF.

In its sample, this clone was seen once. The chain uses TRBV18 and TRBJ2-1; 7 nucleotides match TRBD2. The V gene end was trimmed by 0 bases and the J gene end by 1 base; junction bases not matched to a gene: 6. Germline V gives CDR1 KGHSH, CDR2 LQKENI. The CDR3 runs to 17 residues. This CDR3 reads CASSPPGLEGSYNEQFF. CDR3 nucleotide sequence: TGTGCCAGCTCACCACCTGGACTAGAGGGATCCTACAATGAGCAGTTCTTC.

The chain is built from TRBV7-8 and TRBJ2-1; TRBD2 matches 14 bases. Looked up from germline, CDR1 is SGHVS and CDR2 is FQNEAQ. The length of the CDR3 is 19 residues. V dropped 4 bases and J dropped 1; count of bases not matched to a gene: 9. The CDR3 loop is CASSSYRLAGGRSYNEQFF. The CDR3 DNA reads TGTGCCAGCAGCTCTTACCGACTAGCGGGAGGGCGGTCCTACAATGAGCAGTTCTTC.

The chain couples TRBV7-9 to TRBJ2-1, with D unresolved. The CDR3 length is 16 residues. Trimming pared 2 bases from V and 0 bases from J, leaving 11 bases between. Germline V gives CDR1 SEHNR, CDR2 FQNEAQ (reference sequence). The CDR3, as DNA: TGTGCCAGCAGCTTATACTTCTGGCGCTCCTACAATGAGCAGTTCTTC. It codes for CASSLYFWRSYNEQFF.

V usage is TRBV27 and J usage is TRBJ1-1, with a tentative D call TRBD1 (5 bases). This CDR3 is built from 11 residues. Per the germline V gene, CDR1 is MNHEY and CDR2 is SMNVEV (reference sequence). V shed 6 bases and J shed 7 bases, with 9 bases lying between them. CDR3 sequence reads: CASSRQGEAFF. DNA of the CDR3: TGTGCCAGCAGCCGGCAGGGTGAAGCTTTCTTT.

This clone turned up a few times. V and J are TRBV2 and TRBJ2-3, with 12 positions matching TRBD2. Germline V gene sequence: CDR1 SNHLY, CDR2 FYNNEI. The CDR3 sequence is 15 residues long. Trimming at V came to 4 bases and at J to 4 bases, leaving 3 bases not matched to a gene. The CDR3 sequence is CASSGTSGTPDTQYF. The CDR3 DNA reads as TGTGCCAGCAGTGGGACTAGCGGGACCCCAGATACGCAGTATTTT.

This rearrangement joins TRBV30 to TRBJ2-7; TRBD2 agrees at 8 bases. V lost 7 bases, J lost 2 bases, and 10 bases stayed unmatched. CDR1 GTSNPN and CDR2 SVGIG come from the germline V gene (reference sequence). The CDR3 covers 14 residues. The CDR3 protein is CALGPKREPYEQYF. The CDR3 bases are TGTGCCTTGGGCCCAAAGCGGGAGCCCTACGAGCAGTACTTC.

A single count supports this clone. CDR3 in amino acids: CASSSNAGGQPNTEAFF. The DNA of the CDR3 is TGTGCCAGCAGCTCAAACGCGGGTGGACAGCCGAACACTGAAGCTTTCTTT. The chain links TRBV13 to TRBJ1-1, with D tentatively TRBD1 (6 bases). This CDR3 comprises 17 residues. V was cut by 4 bases and J by 1 base, with 19 bases left in between. Germline V gene lookup returns CDR1 PRHDT and CDR2 FYEKMQ (reference sequence).

CDR3: CASSSIGQGSSGANVLTF. The CDR3 DNA sequence: TGTGCCAGCAGCTCTATCGGACAGGGGAGCTCTGGGGCCAACGTCCTGACTTTC. The chain uses TRBV7-3 and TRBJ2-6; 9 nucleotides line up with TRBD1. J was trimmed by 0 bases and V by 4 bases; bases with no gene match: 7. From germline, CDR1 is SGHTA and CDR2 FQGTGA. This CDR3 comprises 18 residues.